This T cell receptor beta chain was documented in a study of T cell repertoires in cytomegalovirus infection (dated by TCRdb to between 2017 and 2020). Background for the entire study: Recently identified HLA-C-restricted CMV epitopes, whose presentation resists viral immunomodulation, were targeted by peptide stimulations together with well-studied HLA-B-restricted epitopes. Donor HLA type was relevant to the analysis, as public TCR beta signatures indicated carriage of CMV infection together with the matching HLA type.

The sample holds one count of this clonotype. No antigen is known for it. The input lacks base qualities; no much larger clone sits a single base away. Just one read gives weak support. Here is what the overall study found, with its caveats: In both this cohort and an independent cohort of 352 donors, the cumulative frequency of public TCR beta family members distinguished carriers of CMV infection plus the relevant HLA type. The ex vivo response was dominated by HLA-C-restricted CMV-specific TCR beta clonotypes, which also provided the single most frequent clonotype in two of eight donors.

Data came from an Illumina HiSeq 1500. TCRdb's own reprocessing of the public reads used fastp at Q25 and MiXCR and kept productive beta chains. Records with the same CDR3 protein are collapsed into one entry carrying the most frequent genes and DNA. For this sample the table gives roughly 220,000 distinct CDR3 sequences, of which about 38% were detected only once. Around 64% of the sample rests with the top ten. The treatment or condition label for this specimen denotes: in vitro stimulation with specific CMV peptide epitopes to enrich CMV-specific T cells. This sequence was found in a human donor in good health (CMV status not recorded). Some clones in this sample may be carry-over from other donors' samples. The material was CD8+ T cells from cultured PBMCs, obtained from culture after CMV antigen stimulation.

The nucleotides are TGTGCCATCAGCGACCCCCGAGCTGTCAACACTGAAGCTTTCTTT. The translation is CAISDPRAVNTEAFF. The chain is encoded by TRBV10-3 joined to TRBJ1-1, with the D gene uncertain. V and J are truncated by 6 bases and 2 bases respectively, leaving an intervening sequence of 16 bases. The CDR3 numbers 15 residues from cysteine through phenylalanine. The read is trimmed to its CDR3 DNA, 45 bases read in frame from base 1. CDR1 and CDR2 (ENHRY, SYGVKD) derive from the germline V gene.